These T cell receptor beta chains were read from a single sample in a study of response to subunit inactivated influenza vaccine. TCRdb fed the RT-PCR reads into MiXCR, producing one record per CDR3 protein. In the table there are under 850,000 distinct CDR3 sequences, under 20% of which are singletons. The specimen comprised PBMCs from blood, sampled 4 to 6 days after vaccination. Every receptor here comes from a man aged 50-60 years who received an inactivated influenza vaccine. Each CDR3 is given with its conserved first and last residue. Clone size is not always given. Where it is, it says once, few, many or a class for expanded clones.

v_gene	j_gene	abundance	CDR3aa
TRBV7-8	TRBJ2-7	.	CASSLESLAHEQYF
TRBV12-3/TRBV12-4	TRBJ2-3	.	CASSPSSGGSSTDTQYF
TRBV15	TRBJ2-7	.	CATSGKRLAGPLDEQYF
TRBV2	TRBJ2-7	.	CASSELAGSYEQYF
TRBV20-1	TRBJ2-1	few	CSATYLTGSGEQFF
TRBV4-3	TRBJ1-4	.	CASSQGGQGANEKLFF
TRBV12-5	TRBJ2-1	few	CASGLAINPGQGDNEQFF
TRBV7-2	TRBJ2-1	.	CASRYRPSPPSEQFF
TRBV27	TRBJ2-3	.	CASRRGGSDTQYF
TRBV29-1	TRBJ1-5	many	CSVGGHYSNQPQHF
TRBV10-3	TRBJ2-3	.	CAISETSGEVTDTQYF
TRBV29-1	TRBJ2-5	.	CSVEQVLRETQYF
TRBV20-1	TRBJ1-5	many	CSARDSNQPQHF
TRBV20-1	TRBJ1-4	few	CSAQRPATNEKLFF
TRBV20-1	TRBJ1-1	few	CRSVGRVYRTEAFF
TRBV12-3/TRBV12-4	TRBJ2-1	.	CASTPGVGLYNEQFF
TRBV7-9	TRBJ1-6	.	CASSSGQGGDSPLHF
TRBV11-2	TRBJ2-3	.	CASRFSYRASGTDTQSF